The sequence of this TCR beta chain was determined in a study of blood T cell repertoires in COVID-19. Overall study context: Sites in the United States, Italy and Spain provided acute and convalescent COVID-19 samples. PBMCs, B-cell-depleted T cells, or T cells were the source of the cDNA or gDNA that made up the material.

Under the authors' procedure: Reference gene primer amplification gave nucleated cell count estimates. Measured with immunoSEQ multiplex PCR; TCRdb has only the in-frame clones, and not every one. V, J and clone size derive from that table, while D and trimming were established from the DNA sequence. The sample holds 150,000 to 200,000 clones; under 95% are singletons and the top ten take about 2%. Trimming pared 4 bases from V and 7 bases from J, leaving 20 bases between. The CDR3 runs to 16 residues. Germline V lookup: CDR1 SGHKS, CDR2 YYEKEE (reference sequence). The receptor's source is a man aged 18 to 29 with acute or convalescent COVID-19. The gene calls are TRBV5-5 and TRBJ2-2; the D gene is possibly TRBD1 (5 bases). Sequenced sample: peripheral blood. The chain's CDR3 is CASSQDILRPHGELFF. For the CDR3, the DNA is TGTGCCAGCAGCCAGGACATATTAAGGCCCCACGGGGAGCTGTTTTTT.